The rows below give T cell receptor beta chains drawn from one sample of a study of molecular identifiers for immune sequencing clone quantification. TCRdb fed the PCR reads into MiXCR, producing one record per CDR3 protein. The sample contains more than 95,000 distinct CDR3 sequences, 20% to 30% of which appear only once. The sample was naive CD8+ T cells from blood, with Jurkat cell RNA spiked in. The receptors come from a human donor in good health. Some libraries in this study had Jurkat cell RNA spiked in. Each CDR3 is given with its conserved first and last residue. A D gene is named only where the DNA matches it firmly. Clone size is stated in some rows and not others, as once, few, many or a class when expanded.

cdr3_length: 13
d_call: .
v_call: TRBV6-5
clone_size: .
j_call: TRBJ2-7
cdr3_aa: CASSYGQLGEQYF
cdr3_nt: TGTGCCAGCAGTTACGGGCAGCTGGGCGAGCAGTACTTC

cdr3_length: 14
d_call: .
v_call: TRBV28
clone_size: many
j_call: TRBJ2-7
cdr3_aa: CASSFQLRSYEQYF
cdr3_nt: TGTGCCAGCAGTTTCCAGTTGCGATCCTACGAGCAGTACTTC

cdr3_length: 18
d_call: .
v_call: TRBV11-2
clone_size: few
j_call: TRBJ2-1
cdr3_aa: CASSDPAVTRDSYNEQFF
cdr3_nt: TGTGCCAGCAGCGACCCGGCCGTAACACGGGATAGCTACAATGAGCAGTTCTTC

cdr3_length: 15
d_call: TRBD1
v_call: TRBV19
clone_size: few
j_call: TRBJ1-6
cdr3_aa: CASSPGTGPFSPLHF
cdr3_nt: TGTGCCAGTAGTCCCGGGACAGGGCCATTTTCACCCCTCCACTTT

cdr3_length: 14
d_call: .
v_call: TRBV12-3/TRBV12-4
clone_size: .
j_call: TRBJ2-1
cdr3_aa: CASSLWGAPNEQFF
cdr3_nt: TGTGCCAGCAGCCTCTGGGGGGCCCCCAATGAGCAGTTCTTC

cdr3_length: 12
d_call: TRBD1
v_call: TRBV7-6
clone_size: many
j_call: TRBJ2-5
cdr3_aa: CASTPTGETQYF
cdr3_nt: TGTGCCAGCACCCCGACAGGGGAAACCCAGTACTTC

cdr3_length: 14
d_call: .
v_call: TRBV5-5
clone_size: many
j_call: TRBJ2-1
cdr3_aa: CASSHPETPNEQFF
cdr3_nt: TGTGCCAGCAGCCACCCGGAGACGCCTAATGAGCAGTTCTTC

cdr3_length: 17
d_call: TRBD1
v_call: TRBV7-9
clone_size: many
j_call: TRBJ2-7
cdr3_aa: CASSSAGQGYYSYEQYF
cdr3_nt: TGTGCCAGCAGCTCTGCCGGACAGGGATACTACTCCTACGAGCAGTACTTC

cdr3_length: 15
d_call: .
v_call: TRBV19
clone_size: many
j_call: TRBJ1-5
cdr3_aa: CASSIASRGNQPQHF
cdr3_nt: TGTGCCAGTAGTATCGCGTCAAGGGGCAATCAGCCCCAGCATTTT

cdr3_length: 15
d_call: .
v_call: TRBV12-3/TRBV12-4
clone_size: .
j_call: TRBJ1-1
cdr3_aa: CATSPGGEKNTEAFF
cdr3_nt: TGTGCCACCAGCCCAGGCGGGGAAAAGAACACTGAAGCTTTCTTT

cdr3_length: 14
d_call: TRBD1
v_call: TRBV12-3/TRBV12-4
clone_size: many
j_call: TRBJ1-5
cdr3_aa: CASSPTGRGQPQHF
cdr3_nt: TGTGCCAGCAGTCCGACAGGGAGGGGACAGCCCCAGCATTTT

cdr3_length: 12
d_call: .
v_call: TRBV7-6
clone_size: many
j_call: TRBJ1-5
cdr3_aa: CASSSLDQPQHF
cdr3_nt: TGTGCCAGCAGCTCCTTGGACCAGCCCCAGCATTTT

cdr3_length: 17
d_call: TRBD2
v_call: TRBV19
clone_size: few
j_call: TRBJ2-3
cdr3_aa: CASSPNPGGSLTDTQYF
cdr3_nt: TGTGCCAGTAGTCCAAATCCGGGGGGAAGCCTCACAGATACGCAGTATTTT

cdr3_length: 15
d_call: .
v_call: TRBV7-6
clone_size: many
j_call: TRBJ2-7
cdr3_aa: CASSGEGGWAYEQYF
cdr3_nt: TGTGCCAGCAGCGGAGAAGGTGGTTGGGCCTACGAGCAGTACTTC

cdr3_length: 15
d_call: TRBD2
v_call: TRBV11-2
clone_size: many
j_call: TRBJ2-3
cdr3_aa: CASSLAAGGSDTQYF
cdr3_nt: TGTGCCAGCAGCTTAGCAGCGGGAGGGTCAGATACGCAGTATTTT

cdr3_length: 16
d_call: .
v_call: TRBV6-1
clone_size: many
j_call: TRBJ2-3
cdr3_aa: CASKFPMGVLSDTQYF
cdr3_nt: TGTGCCAGCAAATTCCCCATGGGGGTTCTGTCAGATACGCAGTATTTT

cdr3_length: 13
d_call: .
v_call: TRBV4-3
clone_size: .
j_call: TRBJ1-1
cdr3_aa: CASQQGSNTEAFF
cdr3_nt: TGCGCCAGCCAACAGGGTTCGAACACTGAAGCTTTCTTT

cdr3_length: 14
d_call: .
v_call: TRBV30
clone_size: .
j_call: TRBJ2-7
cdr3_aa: CAWSVIGRTYEQYF
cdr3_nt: TGTGCCTGGAGTGTCATAGGCCGAACCTACGAGCAGTACTTC

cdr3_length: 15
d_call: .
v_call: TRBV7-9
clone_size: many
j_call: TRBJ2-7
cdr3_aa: CASSPSRRDAATKYF
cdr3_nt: TGTGCCAGCAGCCCGAGTCGCAGGGACGCCGCGACGAAGTACTTC

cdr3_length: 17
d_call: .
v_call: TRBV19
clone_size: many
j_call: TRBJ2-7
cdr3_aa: CASSTRRDGHGHYEQYF
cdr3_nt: TGTGCCAGTAGTACCCGCCGGGACGGTCATGGGCACTACGAGCAGTACTTC

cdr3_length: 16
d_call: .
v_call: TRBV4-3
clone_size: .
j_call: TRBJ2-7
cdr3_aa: CASSQDRDQTTYEQYF
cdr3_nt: TGCGCCAGCAGCCAAGACCGGGACCAGACCACCTACGAGCAGTACTTC

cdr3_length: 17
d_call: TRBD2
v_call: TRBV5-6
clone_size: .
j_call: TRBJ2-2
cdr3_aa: CAGSLALRGLNTGELVF
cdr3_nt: TGTGCCGGCAGCTTGGCCCTTAGGGGACTAAACACCGGGGAGCTGGTTTTT

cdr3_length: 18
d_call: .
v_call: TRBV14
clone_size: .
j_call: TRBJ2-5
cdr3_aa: CASSPGGTALWGQETQYF
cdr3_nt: TGTGCCAGCAGCCCCGGCGGGACTGCCCTCTGGGGCCAAGAGACCCAGTACTTC

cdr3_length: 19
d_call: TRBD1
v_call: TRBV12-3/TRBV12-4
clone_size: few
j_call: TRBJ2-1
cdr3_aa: CASTSGGVLRGSSYNEQFF
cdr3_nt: TGTGCCAGCACTTCAGGGGGCGTTTTGCGGGGCAGCTCCTACAATGAGCAGTTCTTC

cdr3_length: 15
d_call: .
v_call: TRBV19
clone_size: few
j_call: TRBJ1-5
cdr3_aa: CASSIAGISNRPQHF
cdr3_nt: TGTGCCAGTAGTATCGCAGGGATTAGCAATCGGCCCCAGCATTTT

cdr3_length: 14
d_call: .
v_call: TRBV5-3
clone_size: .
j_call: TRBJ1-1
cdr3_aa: CASSLTGLNTEAFF
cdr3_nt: TGTGCCAGCAGCTTGACGGGGCTGAACACTGAAGCTTTCTTT

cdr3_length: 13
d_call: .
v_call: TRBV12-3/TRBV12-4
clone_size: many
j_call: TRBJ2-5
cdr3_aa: CASSFSGGETQYF
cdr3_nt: TGTGCCAGCAGCTTTAGTGGGGGCGAGACCCAGTACTTC

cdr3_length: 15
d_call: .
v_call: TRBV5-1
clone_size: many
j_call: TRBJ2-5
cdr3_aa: CASSLAGYFQETQYF
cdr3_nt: TGCGCCAGCAGCTTGGCCGGTTATTTCCAAGAGACCCAGTACTTC

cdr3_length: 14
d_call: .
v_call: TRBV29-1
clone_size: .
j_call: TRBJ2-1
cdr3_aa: CSVEDGSSYNEQFF
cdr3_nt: TGCAGCGTTGAGGACGGTAGCTCCTACAATGAGCAGTTCTTC

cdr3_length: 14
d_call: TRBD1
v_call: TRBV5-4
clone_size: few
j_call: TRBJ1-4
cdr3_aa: CASSTRDRGEKLFF
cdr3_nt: TGTGCCAGCAGCACCCGGGACAGGGGAGAAAAATTGTTTTTT

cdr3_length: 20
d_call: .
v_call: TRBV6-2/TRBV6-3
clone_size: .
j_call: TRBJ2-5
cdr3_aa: CASSYGRDGLVQGGQEPQYF
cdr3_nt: TGTGCCAGCAGTTACGGGAGGGACGGATTAGTCCAGGGGGGCCAAGAGCCCCAGTACTTC

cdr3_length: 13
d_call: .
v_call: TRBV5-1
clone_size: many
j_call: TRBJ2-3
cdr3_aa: CASSLGFTDTQYF
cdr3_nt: TGCGCCAGCAGCTTGGGATTCACAGATACGCAGTATTTT

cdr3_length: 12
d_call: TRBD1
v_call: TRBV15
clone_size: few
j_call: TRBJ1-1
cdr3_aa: CATSRQGVEAFF
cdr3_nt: TGTGCCACCAGCCGACAGGGGGTGGAAGCTTTCTTT

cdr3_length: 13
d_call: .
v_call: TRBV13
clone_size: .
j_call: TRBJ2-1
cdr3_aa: CASSATGNNEQFF
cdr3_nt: TGTGCCAGCAGCGCGACTGGGAACAATGAGCAGTTCTTC

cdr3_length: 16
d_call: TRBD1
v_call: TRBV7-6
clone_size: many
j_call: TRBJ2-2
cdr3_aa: CASSYSGTEWAGELFF
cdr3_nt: TGTGCCAGCAGCTACTCCGGGACAGAATGGGCCGGGGAGCTGTTTTTT

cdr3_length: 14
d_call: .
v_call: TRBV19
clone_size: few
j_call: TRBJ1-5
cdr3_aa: CASSIKGGGQPQHF
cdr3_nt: TGTGCCAGTAGTATCAAGGGGGGCGGTCAGCCCCAGCATTTT